This T cell receptor beta chain was recovered during a study of blood T cells in healthy people across ages (dated by TCRdb to between 2014 and 2017). Describing the broader study: In model experiments, roughly one uniquely barcoded TCR beta cDNA molecule per two T cells was captured by template switching. Donors were grouped into four age groups: young (average about 15 years), middle-aged (roughly 40), aged (62) and long-lived (around 80). Using the same blood draw, the study looked at two additional independent replicas of 1 million unique cDNA reads for two donors, one aged 18 to 30 and the other aged 80 or older. The study measured age-related changes in TCR beta repertoire diversity using deep sequencing normalized with unique cDNA molecular identifiers. Results and caveats for the whole study, not just this receptor: Compared with the aged group, the long-lived group had more naive CD4+ T cells, fewer expanded clones and increased TCR diversity, suggesting age selection. Total diversity estimates from one million sequenced T cells were considered lower bounds and underestimates. Observed TCR beta diversity per million T cells fell roughly linearly with age, and a significant reduction was already apparent by age about 38. Because donor CMV infection status was unknown, age-related changes in expanded clonotypes were potentially confounded. Conclusive comparison of naive and antigen-experienced compartments was prevented by the profiling of bulk unsorted PBMCs. The percentage of naive T cells measured by flow cytometry correlated strongly with observed TCR beta diversity.

The donors were roughly 39 Caucasian individuals from Russia, aged 6 to 90 years, who were systemically healthy. Each donor gave roughly 9 milliliters of peripheral blood, drawn into EDTA-treated Vacutainer tubes. Ficoll-Paque density-gradient centrifugation was used to isolate PBMCs, with at least 7 million obtained per sample. Total RNA, at least 5 micrograms per sample, was extracted from PBMCs with Trizol reagent. Naive CD45RAhigh/CD27high T cell percentages were measured by flow cytometry on a PBMC aliquot from every donor. V and J are trimmed by 6 bases and 5 bases, and the gene matches miss 19 bases of the junction. CDR1 and CDR2 are drawn from the germline V gene (reference sequence): WNHNN, SYGVQD. There are 18 amino acids in the CDR3, from cysteine to phenylalanine inclusive. Just the 54-base CDR3 DNA is kept, in frame starting at base 1. Receptor libraries were prepared by 5' RACE. Sequencing was carried out with an Illumina HiSeq 2500. A second PCR of roughly 6 to 11 cycles was run with a J-beta primer mix and a sample-barcoded 5' primer. A unique molecular identifier was introduced onto each TCR beta cDNA molecule by a template-switch 5' adaptor carrying 12 random nucleotides. At least 2.5 million CDR3-containing paired-end reads were obtained from each sample. First-strand cDNA synthesis was performed from all RNA using the Mint cDNA synthesis kit, with priming by a TRBC-specific oligonucleotide. After uracil-DNA glycosylase treatment, a first 18-cycle PCR used universal primers M1SS and BC2_uni_R on all cDNA. On the study's bioinformatics: Each sample was normalized by randomly selecting 1 million high-quality reads, each carrying a distinct molecular identifier. Reads sharing molecular identifiers were discarded rather than binned into consensus sequences. CDR3 identification, clonotype clustering and error correction used MiTCR with a Q25 quality threshold and the strictest error-elimination algorithm. A nonparametric unseen species model using Euler transformation provided a lower-bound estimate of total TCR beta diversity. The public reads were run again by TCRdb, first through fastp at Q25 and then through MiXCR, and only productive beta chains were kept. Every CDR3 protein is listed once, alongside the most common genes and DNA of its rows. The V and J calls shown here were made by TCRdb, not taken from the authors' results. A total of around 500,000 distinct CDR3 sequences appear in this sample, about 29% of them only once. 3% to 4.5% of the sample goes to the ten largest clones.

As concerns this clonotype: Which antigen it targets is not known. The sample holds no much larger clone one base away, and base qualities are not on file.

This sample was also put to use in a study of T cells of mothers and their children. As the second study states: Nine systemically healthy Caucasian individuals, comprising three mothers and their six children, were included as donors. cDNA synthesis used all of the extracted RNA, with 1.5 ug of RNA in each 15 ul reaction. In the second PCR, the M1S primer added sample barcodes and 2-4 random nucleotides. Over 8.5 million TCR beta CDR3 reads were obtained for each mother, and millions of reads were obtained for each child. In both related and unrelated pairs, thymic selection shapes the output of TCR recombination in a similar way, with inherited differences having only a minor effect. Normalized repertoire overlap was always found to be slightly, but never significantly, higher in related mother-child pairs than in unrelated mother-child pairs. With a sensitivity of 90 to 100 clones per million clonotypes, no persistent microchimeric T cell clones were detected. To look for features that set related mother-child pairs apart from unrelated individuals, the researchers ran deep NGS to compare the TCR beta repertoires of mothers and children. Mothers averaged about 40 +/- 4 years of age and children averaged roughly 10 +/- 4 years. Libraries were sequenced on Illumina HiSeq 2000 with 100+100 nt paired-end reads after adapter ligation with NEBNext reagents. To avoid cross-contamination, the mother libraries and the child libraries were prepared a month apart and sequenced in separate runs. For each donor, somewhere between roughly 450,000 and 2,000,000 distinct TCR beta clonotypes were identified. Naive TCR beta clonotypes were estimated from low-frequency clonotypes matched to each donor's FACS-determined naive share, without sorting.

The specimen was blood. The sequence is built from TRBV10-1 and TRBJ2-5, and TRBD2 aligns with 9 junction nucleotides. The receptor was isolated from a boy aged 2-9 years in good health. Here the CDR3 is given as CASSEGYSGSAVGETQYF. The nucleotide sequence is TGCGCCAGCAGCGAGGGTTATAGCGGGAGTGCCGTGGGGGAGACCCAGTACTTC.